This T cell receptor beta chain was recovered during a study of graft-versus-host responses after intestinal transplantation. The assay was immunoSEQ multiplex PCR, and TCRdb's table has in-frame clones only and misses some. Among fewer than 50,000 clones listed, 91% were seen once. The CDR3 totals 12 residues. V lost 6 bases to trimming and J lost 1 base, with 3 bases between them. Germline V gene data show CDR1 as MNHEY and CDR2 as SVGAGI. The sequences come from PBMCs, collected 524 days after transplant. The chain carries TRBV6-5 and TRBJ2-2; D is undetermined. The source of this sequence is a human patient who received an intestinal transplant, so some T cells may come from the graft donor. CDR3: CASSRNTGELFF. The DNA of the CDR3 is TGTGCCAGCAGCCGGAACACCGGGGAGCTGTTTTTT.